The 8 T cell receptor beta chains below come from one sample, sequenced in a study of shared clonotypes between healthy human individuals. Assay: immunoSEQ multiplex PCR; the TCRdb copy retains only in-frame clones and omits some. This table holds about 680,000 clones, just over 90% found once. Naive CD8 cells were CD45RO-negative, positively selected for CCR7, excluding terminally differentiated effector memory CD45RA+ cells. Input material: naive CD8+ T cells sorted from blood. The source of these receptors is a man between 25 and 39 years old in good health.

The J gene is TRBJ2-5, the V gene TRBV6-6, with 8 bases aligning to TRBD1. V shed 6 bases, J shed 4 bases, and the junction held 4 bases outside the gene matches. CDR3 length: 13 residues. Germline V lookup: CDR1 MNHNY, CDR2 SVGAGI (reference sequence). For the CDR3, the DNA is TGTGCCAGCAGAACGACAGGGGTAGAGACCCAGTACTTC. It codes for CASRTTGVETQYF.

CDR3 nucleotides: TGTGCCAGCAGTGTCGGGGCCGCTCTTTCCCCCTACGAGCAGTACTTC. It translates to CASSVGAALSPYEQYF. V and J are TRBV6-1 and TRBJ2-7; D is possibly TRBD1 or TRBD2 (5 bases each). The CDR3 loop spans 16 amino acids. From germline, CDR1 is MNHNS and CDR2 SASEGT. Trimming left V 4 bases short and J 2 bases short, with 18 bases between.

This sequence joins TRBV11-2 and TRBJ2-3; 8 bases match TRBD2. Germline trimming cut 6 bases from V and 4 bases from J; bases unmatched to any gene: 12. CDR1 and CDR2 (germline): SGHAT, FQNNGV. This CDR3 spans 16 amino acids. The CDR3 region has the DNA TGTGCCAGCAGACAGACAAGCGGGAGTATGGCAGATACGCAGTATTTT. This encodes CASRQTSGSMADTQYF. The full variable domain, in which reference TRBV11-2 and TRBJ2-3 provide the parts outside the CDR3, is EAGVAQSPRYKIIEKRQSVAFWCNPISGHATLYWYQQILGQGPKLLIQFQNNGVVDDSQLPKDRFSAERLKGVDSTLKIQPAKLEDSAVYLCASRQTSGSMADTQYFGPGTRLTVL.

The CDR3 loop is CASSQLGVRTEAFF. As DNA, the CDR3 is TGCGCCAGCAGCCAATTAGGGGTCAGGACTGAAGCTTTCTTT. The rearrangement joins TRBV4-1 to TRBJ1-1; D might be TRBD1 (5 bases). The CDR3 is 14 residues long. CDR1 is MGHRA, CDR2 YSYEKL, per germline. Deletions cut 2 bases from V and 5 bases from J, with 12 bases between.

The chain couples TRBV6-1 to TRBJ2-3; 7 bases match TRBD1. Germline CDR1 MNHNS, CDR2 SASEGT. V lost 4 bases to trimming and J lost 0 bases; unmatched junction nucleotides: 10. The CDR3 is made up of 17 amino acids. The CDR3 DNA sequence: TGTGCCAGCAGTGTGATACAGGGGTCCTATAGCACAGATACGCAGTATTTT. It translates to CASSVIQGSYSTDTQYF.

This chain uses TRBV7-9 with TRBJ2-2; unclear D gene. V was cut by 5 bases and J by 2 bases, with 6 bases left in between. The length of the CDR3 is 13 residues. The germline gives CDR1 SEHNR, CDR2 FQNEAQ (reference sequence). CDR3 DNA sequence: TGTGCCAGCAGCAATAGTAACACCGGGGAGCTGTTTTTT. It specifies CASSNSNTGELFF.

The chain recombines TRBV27 with TRBJ2-1, with a possible D match to TRBD2 (7 bases). CDR3 length equals 14 residues. Between the trimmed V and J ends, which lost 9 bases and 16 bases, there was a span of 28 bases. Per the germline V gene, CDR1 is MNHEY and CDR2 is SMNVEV (reference sequence). The CDR3 is CASREDSNWGGLFF. The DNA for the CDR3 is TGTGCCAGTCGCGAGGACAGTAATTGGGGGGGTCTTTTCTTC.

The chain is built from TRBV4-1 and TRBJ2-3; D is possibly TRBD2 (6 bases). The CDR3 is made up of 15 amino acids. Trimming removed 1 base at V and 6 bases at J, with 14 bases between. Germline CDR1 reads MGHRA; CDR2 reads YSYEKL. In DNA form, the CDR3 reads TGCGCCAGCAGCCAAGGAGCGGCGGCGGGGGATACGCAGTATTTT. Translated, it gives CASSQGAAAGDTQYF.